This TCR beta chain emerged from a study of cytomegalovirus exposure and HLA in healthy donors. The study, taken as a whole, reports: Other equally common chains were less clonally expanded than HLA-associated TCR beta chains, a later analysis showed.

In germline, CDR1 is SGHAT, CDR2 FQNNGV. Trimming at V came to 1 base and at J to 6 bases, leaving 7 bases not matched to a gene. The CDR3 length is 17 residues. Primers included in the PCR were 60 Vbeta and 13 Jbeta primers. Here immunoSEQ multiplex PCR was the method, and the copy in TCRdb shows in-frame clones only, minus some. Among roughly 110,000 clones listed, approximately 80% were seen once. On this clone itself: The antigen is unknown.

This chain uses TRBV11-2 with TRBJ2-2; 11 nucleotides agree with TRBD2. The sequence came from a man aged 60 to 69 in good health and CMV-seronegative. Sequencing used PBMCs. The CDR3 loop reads CASSLAVAGGPAGELFF. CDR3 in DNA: TGTGCCAGCAGCTTAGCGGTAGCGGGGGGGCCAGCCGGGGAGCTGTTTTTT.